This section outlines one TCR beta chain sequence together with its context. What it binds is unknown. The data belong to a study of response to subunit inactivated influenza vaccine. Findings and caveats of the study: Authors proposed each seasonal influenza vaccination draws in few new T cells.

Per germline, CDR1 LGHDT and CDR2 YNNKEL (reference sequence). The CDR3 loop spans 15 amino acids. V trimming: 0 bases; J trimming: 0 bases; junction bases outside the gene matches: 2. MiXCR, applied by TCRdb to the RT-PCR reads, yields one record per CDR3 protein. This sample has hundreds of thousands of distinct CDR3 sequences, with about 10% found just once. Sample: PBMCs from blood, taken about 40 days after vaccination. The sequence came from a man in his fifties or sixties who received an inactivated influenza vaccine. The chain joins TRBV3-1 to TRBJ2-7, with 7 nucleotides matching TRBD1. The CDR3, as DNA: TGTGCCAGCAGCCAAGAAGGGACAGCCTCCTACGAGCAGTACTTC. Translating gives CASSQEGTASYEQYF.